These 10 T cell receptor beta chains originate from one sample sequenced in a study of T cell clonotyping in hematopoietic cell transplantation. Repertoires were generated with immunoSEQ multiplex PCR, while TCRdb's copy carries only in-frame clones and drops some. The sample has about 15,000 clones, less than 70% seen once; the top ten hold approximately 9.8%. Sequencing used PBMCs. Source of these receptors: a human donor who either received an allogeneic hematopoietic cell transplant for a myeloid malignancy or was a related donor (not recorded which). Some clones in this sample may be carry-over from other donors' samples.

This chain's CDR3 is CASSQGGQGNSPLHF. DNA for the CDR3: TGCGCCAGCAGCCAAGGGGGACAGGGGAATTCACCCCTCCACTTT. J is TRBJ1-6 and V is TRBV4-1; 10 positions agree with TRBD1. From germline, CDR1 is MGHRA and CDR2 YSYEKL. The V and J ends lost 1 base and 7 bases, in that order; junction bases with no gene match: 1. The CDR3 spans 15 residues.

This chain joins TRBV14 and TRBJ2-1; D is uncertain. Germline V gene data show CDR1 as SGHDN and CDR2 as FVKESK. CDR3 size: 15 residues. V gave up 1 base and J gave up 0 bases, with 7 bases separating them. CDR3 DNA: TGTGCCAGCAGCCAAGTGTATAGCTCCTACAATGAGCAGTTCTTC. Protein: CASSQVYSSYNEQFF.

V usage is TRBV30 and J usage is TRBJ2-3, with TRBD2 as a possible D gene (5 bases). Trimming removed 0 bases from V and 4 bases from J, with 11 bases in between. Germline assignment: CDR1 GTSNPN and CDR2 SVGIG (reference sequence). This CDR3 is 14 amino acids long. The CDR3 DNA reads as TGTGCCTGGAGTGTACGGGCTAGCCCAGATACGCAGTATTTT. This translates into CAWSVRASPDTQYF. Full variable domain (missing parts from reference TRBV30 and TRBJ2-3): SQTIHQWPATLVQPVGSPLSLECTVEGTSNPNLYWYRQAAGRGLQLLFYSVGIGQISSEVPQNLSASRPQDRQFILSSKKLLLSDSGFYLCAWSVRASPDTQYFGPGTRLTVL.

Notes on this clone: Without the conserved terminal phenylalanine or tryptophan, this CDR3 likely stems from a read error. The DNA is left out, because the CDR3 cannot be placed on it with certainty; the CDR3 is given as TCRdb lists it. The chain is built from TRBV27 and TRBJ1-3. Germline-derived CDR1 and CDR2 are MNHEY and SMNVEV (reference sequence). The CDR3 is 9 amino acids in total, end residues counted. The chain's CDR3 is CASSPPGPA.

The table lists this clone with a few counts. The chain couples TRBV19 to TRBJ2-1; 8 nucleotides agree with TRBD1. Germline CDR1 and CDR2: LNHDA and SQIVND (reference sequence). V trimming: 3 bases; J trimming: 6 bases; junction bases outside the gene matches: 4. This CDR3 comprises 14 residues. The CDR3 nucleotides are TGTGCCAGTAGTATGGGACAGGCGGCCAATGAGCAGTTCTTC. Its translation is CASSMGQAANEQFF. Drawing the rest from reference TRBV19 and TRBJ2-1, the complete variable domain is DGGITQSPKYLFRKEGQNVTLSCEQNLNHDAMYWYRQDPGQGLRLIYYSQIVNDFQKGDIAEGYSVSREKKESFPLTVTSAQKNPTAFYLCASSMGQAANEQFFGPGTRLTVL.

This chain links TRBV30 with TRBJ2-3; D is ambiguous. Per germline, CDR1 GTSNPN and CDR2 SVGIG (reference sequence). Trimming stripped 3 bases from V and 3 bases from J, with 16 bases between. The CDR3 is made up of 15 amino acids. DNA of the CDR3: TGTGCCTGGAGCCATTTCCGGCGTCCGACAGATACGCAGTATTTT. Its translation is CAWSHFRRPTDTQYF.

This clone appeared once. This chain uses TRBV29-1 with TRBJ2-7; D might be TRBD1 (6 bases). Germline V gene sequence: CDR1 SQVTM, CDR2 ANQGSEA. Trimming removed 4 bases from V and 2 bases from J, with 9 bases in between. This CDR3 is 12 amino acids long. The CDR3 DNA is TGCAGCGTTGTTCAGGGGACCTACGAGCAGTACTTC. Translating it yields CSVVQGTYEQYF.

The chain employs TRBV5-6 and TRBJ2-7; D not certain. The germline V and J ends were trimmed by 4 bases and 2 bases, with 4 bases remaining between them. In germline, CDR1 is SGHDT, CDR2 YYEEEE. This CDR3 is built from 11 residues. Here the CDR3 DNA reads TGTGCCAGCAGCGGGGCCTACGAGCAGTACTTC. This codes for CASSGAYEQYF.

The chain carries TRBV19 and TRBJ2-7; 7 nucleotides line up with TRBD1. With V trimmed by 4 bases and J by 3 bases, 6 bases remained unmatched. Germline V gene sequence: CDR1 LNHDA, CDR2 SQIVND (reference sequence). The CDR3 is made up of 14 amino acids. The CDR3 nucleotides are TGTGCCAGTAGTAAAAGGGACAGCAACTACGAGCAGTACTTC. Protein sequence: CASSKRDSNYEQYF. Combining the CDR3 with reference TRBV19 and TRBJ2-7 gives the whole variable domain DGGITQSPKYLFRKEGQNVTLSCEQNLNHDAMYWYRQDPGQGLRLIYYSQIVNDFQKGDIAEGYSVSREKKESFPLTVTSAQKNPTAFYLCASSKRDSNYEQYFGPGTRLTVT.

This clone was picked up a small number of times. This chain links TRBV30 with TRBJ2-5, with D maybe TRBD1 (6 bases). V shed 7 bases and J shed 1 base, with 13 bases lying between them. Per the germline V gene, CDR1 is GTSNPN and CDR2 is SVGIG (reference sequence). The CDR3 is 13 amino acids. CDR3 residues: CAYNREIQETQYF. For the CDR3, the DNA is TGTGCCTACAACAGGGAGATCCAAGAGACCCAGTACTTC.